This TCR beta chain was sequenced for a study of tumor-infiltrating lymphocytes in localized non-small cell lung cancer (dated by TCRdb to the early 2020s). Background on the whole study: The cohort included patients whose samples were collected after neoadjuvant chemotherapy, as well as both smokers and never-smokers and several histologies. Each patient provided resected tumor tissue plus uninvolved lung tissue from the same patient, with the uninvolved lung tissue described as non-adjacent to the tumor. Alongside flow cytometry, multiplex immunofluorescence, RNA-seq, exome sequencing and proteomics, TCR sequencing was applied to the same patients as one of several integrated assays. In total, the ICON cohort consisted of more than 120 surgical patients with localized non-small cell lung cancer who had their tumors resected. A total of around 58 patients were part of the paired comparison of immunoSEQ T-cell fraction between tumor and uninvolved lung. What the research found in general, with its limitations: Because different assays used different pieces of the same tissue, technical variation could not be distinguished from intratumor heterogeneity. TCR-derived T-cell fraction did not differ between the flow cytometry-defined immunotypes IM1 (good prognosis) and IM2 (poor prognosis). In line with immunofluorescence CD3 counts, TCRbeta sequencing supported higher T cell infiltration in tumors compared with uninvolved lung tissue. Assay coverage differed among patients according to how much tissue was available, so only a subset of the cohort had TCR sequencing.

ICON enrollment began in early 2016, and the last patient was enrolled in 2018. Fresh tumor and matched uninvolved tissue for in-depth immune analyses, including TCR sequencing, were collected from a subcohort of 65 to 80 patients. DNA isolated from bulk tissue, without cell sorting, was used for TCR sequencing. TCR sequencing with the immunoSEQ assay provided the T-cell fraction in tumor and uninvolved lung tissue. Under the source paper's analysis protocol: In the survival analysis, patients were divided into a high T-cell fraction group (upper tertile) and a low T-cell fraction group (lower two tertiles), and the two groups were compared using a log-rank test. A signed-rank test was used to test differences in T-cell fraction between paired tumor and uninvolved lung samples. As stored in TCRdb, this immuneACCESS dataset retains in-frame rearrangements with V and J assigned. A fraction of the clones does not appear; measured against another copy, unresolved V genes explain less than half of the discrepancy, and the remainder lacks a known reason. V and J calls and clone size are those listed in that table; D and trimming were worked out from the DNA. The sample data list approximately 12,000 clones, and 76% of these were observed just once. Of the sample, approximately 16% is held by the ten largest clones.

From the germline V gene, CDR1 is SGHRS and CDR2 is YFSETQ. V lost 0 bases and J lost 0 bases, and the count of bases not matched to a germline gene is 6. Counted from cysteine to phenylalanine, this CDR3 has 18 amino acids. Kept here is only the CDR3 DNA, which spans 54 bases and is read in frame from base 1. In the case of this clone: No antigen is known for it. The sample holds no much larger clone one base away, and base qualities are not on file.

This receptor was taken from a human donor with non-small cell lung cancer. The sample comprised uninvolved lung tissue not adjacent to the tumor. The V gene is TRBV5-1 and the J gene is TRBJ2-5, with 12 bases aligning to TRBD2. The base sequence is TGCGCCAGCAGCTTGGGGCTAGCGGGGGGGCTCTACCAAGAGACCCAGTACTTC. Its coded protein is CASSLGLAGGLYQETQYF.